This section outlines one TCR beta chain sequence together with its context. Its antigen remains unidentified. Trimming stripped 7 bases from V and 2 bases from J, with 8 bases between. Germline assignment: CDR1 MDHEN and CDR2 SYDVKM. The CDR3 covers 12 residues. The data originate from a study of cytomegalovirus exposure and HLA in healthy donors. The study's findings and limits: An analysis done earlier found most TCR beta V segments productive about 87% or about 30% of the time.

The PCR used 60 Vbeta and 13 Jbeta primers. Produced via immunoSEQ multiplex PCR; TCRdb's table is partial and in-frame only. The sample lists more than 95,000 clones, 75% to 90% occurring once. Material: PBMCs. The V gene is TRBV28, the J gene TRBJ2-5; D uncertain. The clonotype was recovered from a young man in good health and CMV-seropositive. CDR3 protein: CASTTRQETQYF. The CDR3 DNA follows: TGTGCCAGCACAACGAGGCAAGAGACCCAGTACTTC.